A selection of T cell receptor beta chains follows, all from one sample in a study of identical twins. From the 5' RACE reads, TCRdb called clonotypes with MiXCR, one entry per CDR3 protein. The sample includes approximately 300,000 distinct CDR3 sequences, 7.5% to 9.5% seen only once; the top ten take 6% to 8.5%. The same sample was also used in a study of yellow fever vaccine responses in identical twins.

Sequenced sample: CD8+ T cells sorted from blood. All receptors come from a woman aged 18-35 years in good health. Each CDR3 is given with its conserved first and last residue. The order of the fields is J gene, V gene, D gene, clone size, CDR3 DNA, CDR3 protein. The D gene is left open where the match is weak. Clone size is not always given. Where it is, it says once, few, many or a class for expanded clones.

TRBJ2-1 | TRBV13 | TRBD1 | NA | TGTGCCAGCAGCTTAGCTACAGGGGATGAGCAGTTCTTC | CASSLATGDEQFF
TRBJ2-7 | TRBV4-3 | TRBD2 | many | TGCGCCAGCAGCCAAGAGGGAGGGTTTTCCTACGAGCAGTACTTC | CASSQEGGFSYEQYF
TRBJ2-7 | TRBV27 | TRBD2 | many | TGTGCCAGCAAGGTAGCGGGAGGCTACGAGCAGTACTTC | CASKVAGGYEQYF
TRBJ2-2 | TRBV5-6 | NA | NA | TGTGCCAGCAGCTTCCCCGACACCGGGGAGCTGTTTTTT | CASSFPDTGELFF
TRBJ2-3 | TRBV12-3/TRBV12-4 | TRBD2 | NA | TGTGCCATCTGCCTAGAACCGGGACTAGTTAGCACAGATACGCAGTATTTT | CAICLEPGLVSTDTQYF
TRBJ2-1 | TRBV4-3 | TRBD1 | many | TGCGCCAGCAGCCTTGAGACAGGGCCCTCCTACAATGAGCAGTTCTTC | CASSLETGPSYNEQFF
TRBJ2-7 | TRBV7-2 | TRBD2 | NA | TGTGCCAGCAGCCCTAGTCTAGCGGACTACGAGCAGTACTTC | CASSPSLADYEQYF
TRBJ1-5 | TRBV4-1 | NA | NA | TGCGCCAGCAGCCAAGGTTCCGGGAACCAGCCCCAGCATTTT | CASSQGSGNQPQHF
TRBJ2-2 | TRBV10-3 | NA | many | TGTGCCATCAGTGAGTCTTTAGCGGCTGGCGGGGAGCTGTTTTTT | CAISESLAAGGELFF
TRBJ1-2 | TRBV7-9 | NA | many | TGTGCCAGCAGCTTAGAGCCAGACTCCGGCTATGGCTACACCTTC | CASSLEPDSGYGYTF
TRBJ2-3 | TRBV7-8 | TRBD2 | many | TGTGCCAGCAGCTCCCCCCTAGCGGGGCTGAACACAGATACGCAGTATTTT | CASSSPLAGLNTDTQYF
TRBJ1-1 | TRBV20-1 | NA | NA | TGCAGTGCTATAGGACACCTGAACACTGAAGCTTTCTTT | CSAIGHLNTEAFF
TRBJ1-2 | TRBV7-2 | NA | many | TGTGCCAGCAGCTTAGGCCCCGGGTTGTTGGGCTACACCTTC | CASSLGPGLLGYTF
TRBJ2-7 | TRBV6-6 | NA | many | TGTGCCAGCAGTTACTCGAAACGACTCGAGCAGTACTTC | CASSYSKRLEQYF
TRBJ2-7 | TRBV18 | TRBD1 | few | TGTGCCAGCTCACCTGACAGGGACCCCCGCTACGAGCAGTACTTC | CASSPDRDPRYEQYF
TRBJ2-7 | TRBV7-2 | NA | NA | TGTGCCAGCAGCTTACCCGGGGAGGTTAGGAACTACGAGCAGTACTTC | CASSLPGEVRNYEQYF
TRBJ2-1 | TRBV19 | NA | few | TGTGCCAGTAGGACCAGCTCCTACAATGAGCAGTTCTTC | CASRTSSYNEQFF
TRBJ2-7 | TRBV27 | NA | few | TGTGCCAGCAGTTTTAGGGTGTCTGGGGACGAGCAGTACTTC | CASSFRVSGDEQYF
TRBJ2-1 | TRBV20-1 | TRBD2 | NA | TGCAGTGCTAGAGATGGGACTAGCTCCTACAATGAGCAGTTCTTC | CSARDGTSSYNEQFF
TRBJ2-5 | TRBV5-1 | NA | many | TGCGCCAGCAGCTTGAACTTACAAGAGACCCAGTACTTC | CASSLNLQETQYF
TRBJ2-7 | TRBV7-2 | NA | many | TGTGCCAGCAGCTCCCTCCCCTCCTACGAGCAGTACTTC | CASSSLPSYEQYF
TRBJ2-5 | TRBV27 | TRBD1 | few | TGTGCCAGCAGTCCCGGGACAGTGGTCCCGGAGACCCAGTACTTC | CASSPGTVVPETQYF
TRBJ1-3 | TRBV5-1 | TRBD1 | NA | TGCGCCAGCAGCCTCGGGCAGGGGGCTGGAAACACCATATATTTT | CASSLGQGAGNTIYF
TRBJ1-1 | TRBV4-3 | NA | many | TGCGCCAGCAGCCCTAGGGGGGCAGCCGCCGGGGGAATGAACACTGAAGCTTTCTTT | CASSPRGAAAGGMNTEAFF
TRBJ2-7 | TRBV30 | NA | few | TGTGCCTGGAGTGGGGGCTTTTGGACAGTAAACGAAGAGCAGTACTTC | CAWSGGFWTVNEEQYF
TRBJ1-3 | TRBV11-2 | NA | many | TGTGCCAGCAGCCTTTATTTGAGGGCCTTAGAAAACACCATATATTTT | CASSLYLRALENTIYF
TRBJ2-5 | TRBV7-9 | TRBD1 | many | TGTGCCAGCAGCCCTAGGGACAGAGAGACCCAGTACTTC | CASSPRDRETQYF